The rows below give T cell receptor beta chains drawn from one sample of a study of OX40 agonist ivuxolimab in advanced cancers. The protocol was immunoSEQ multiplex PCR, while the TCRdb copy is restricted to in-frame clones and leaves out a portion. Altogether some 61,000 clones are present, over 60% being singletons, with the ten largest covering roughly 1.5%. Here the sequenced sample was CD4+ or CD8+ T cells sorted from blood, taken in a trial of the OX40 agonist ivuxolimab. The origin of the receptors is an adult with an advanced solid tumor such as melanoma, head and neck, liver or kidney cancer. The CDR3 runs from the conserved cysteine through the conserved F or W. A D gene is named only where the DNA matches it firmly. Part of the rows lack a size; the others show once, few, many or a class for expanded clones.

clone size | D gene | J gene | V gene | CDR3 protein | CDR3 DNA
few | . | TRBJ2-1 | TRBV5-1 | CASSLGAVSSYNEQFF | TGCGCCAGCAGCTTGGGGGCAGTTAGCTCCTACAATGAGCAGTTCTTC
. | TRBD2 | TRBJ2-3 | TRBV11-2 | CASSWGLAGADTQYF | TGTGCCAGCAGCTGGGGACTAGCGGGTGCAGATACGCAGTATTTT
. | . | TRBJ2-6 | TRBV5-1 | CASSLAISGANVLTF | TGCGCCAGCAGCTTGGCTATCTCTGGGGCCAACGTCCTGACTTTC
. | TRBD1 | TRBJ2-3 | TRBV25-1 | CASSTGTELYNTQYF | TGTGCCAGCAGCACCGGGACAGAGCTCTATAATACGCAGTATTTT
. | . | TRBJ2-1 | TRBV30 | CAWTPGLDSYNEQFF | TGTGCCTGGACTCCGGGACTCGACTCCTACAATGAGCAGTTCTTC
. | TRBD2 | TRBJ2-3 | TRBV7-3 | CASSSTSSGTADTQYF | TGTGCCAGCAGCTCAACCTCTAGCGGGACGGCAGATACGCAGTATTTT
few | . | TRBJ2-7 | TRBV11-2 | CASSLAARVTFYEQYF | TGTGCCAGCAGCTTAGCGGCCAGGGTAACCTTCTACGAGCAGTACTTC
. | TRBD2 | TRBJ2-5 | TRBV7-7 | CASSRLAGIQETQYF | TGTGCTAGCAGCCGACTAGCGGGAATCCAAGAGACCCAGTACTTC
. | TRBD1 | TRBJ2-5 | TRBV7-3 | CASSLLGQGAGETQYF | TGTGCCAGCAGCTTATTAGGACAGGGGGCCGGGGAGACCCAGTACTTC
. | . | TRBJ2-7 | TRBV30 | CAWIEKDDSYEQYF | TGTGCCTGGATTGAAAAGGACGACTCCTACGAGCAGTACTTC
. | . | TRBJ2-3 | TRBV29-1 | CSVDDLGGSTDTQYF | TGCAGCGTTGACGATCTAGGGGGGAGCACAGATACGCAGTATTTT
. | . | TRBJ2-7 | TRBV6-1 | CASSELNYEQYF | TGTGCCAGCAGTGAATTAAACTACGAGCAGTACTTC
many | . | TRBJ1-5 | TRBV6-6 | CASSANGYSNQPQHF | TGTGCCAGCAGCGCTAACGGCTATAGCAATCAGCCCCAGCATTTT
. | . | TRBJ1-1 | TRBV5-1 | CASSLSPNTEAFF | TGCGCCAGCAGCTTGTCTCCAAACACTGAAGCTTTCTTT
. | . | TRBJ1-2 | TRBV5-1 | CASSPDTPQNGYTF | TGCGCCAGCAGCCCCGACACCCCTCAGAATGGCTACACCTTC
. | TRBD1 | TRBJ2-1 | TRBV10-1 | CASSESRGQGSYNEQFF | TGCGCCAGCAGTGAGTCGCGTGGACAGGGGTCCTACAATGAGCAGTTCTTC
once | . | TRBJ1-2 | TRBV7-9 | CASSFDGDYGYTF | TGTGCCAGCAGCTTCGACGGAGACTATGGCTACACCTTC
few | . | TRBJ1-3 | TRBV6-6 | CASSVRVDSGNTIYF | TGTGCCAGCAGCGTCAGGGTTGACTCTGGAAACACCATATATTTT
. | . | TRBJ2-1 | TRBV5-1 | CASSLAYRFDEQFF | TGCGCCAGCAGCTTGGCCTACAGGTTTGATGAGCAGTTCTTC
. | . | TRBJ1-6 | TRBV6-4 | CASSDDLFSPLHF | TGTGCCAGCAGTGATGACCTTTTTTCACCCCTCCACTTT
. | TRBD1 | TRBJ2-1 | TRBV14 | CASSQYGTGGRFYNEQFF | TGTGCCAGCAGCCAATACGGGACAGGGGGTAGATTTTACAATGAGCAGTTCTTC
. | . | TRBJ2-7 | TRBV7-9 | CASSPTMTRGEQYF | TGTGCCAGCAGCCCTACAATGACCCGCGGAGAGCAGTACTTC
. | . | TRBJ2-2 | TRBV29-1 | CSVAEGRGYTGELFF | TGCAGCGTTGCTGAGGGGCGCGGGTACACCGGGGAGCTGTTTTTT
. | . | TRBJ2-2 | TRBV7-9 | CASSSLRDGNTGELFF | TGTGCCAGCAGCTCGCTACGGGACGGGAACACCGGGGAGCTGTTTTTT
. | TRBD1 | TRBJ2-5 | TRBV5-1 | CASSLLGTGSWETQYF | TGCGCCAGCAGCTTGCTCGGGACAGGGTCTTGGGAGACCCAGTACTTC
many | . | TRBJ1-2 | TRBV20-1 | CSAGTDYGYTF | TGCAGTGCTGGGACGGATTATGGCTACACCTTC
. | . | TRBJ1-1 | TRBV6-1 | CASSQQRFTEAFF | TGTGCCAGCAGCCAGCAGAGATTCACTGAAGCTTTCTTT
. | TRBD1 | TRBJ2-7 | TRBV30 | CAWRKQGLNEQYF | TGTGCCTGGAGGAAACAGGGGCTTAACGAGCAGTACTTC